These 18 T cell receptor beta chains originate from one sample sequenced in a study of cytomegalovirus exposure and HLA in healthy donors. The PCR used 60 Vbeta and 13 Jbeta primers. Method: immunoSEQ multiplex PCR; TCRdb's copy keeps in-frame clones and lacks some. The sample yields around 110,000 clones, about 71% seen once. Sequences were obtained from PBMCs. The receptors here all came from a boy younger than 18 in good health and CMV-seronegative.

This clone was recorded a few times. The chain is built from TRBV11-3 and TRBJ2-3; 9 bases match TRBD2. The CDR3 contains 19 residues. Trimming removed 3 bases from V and 4 bases from J; junction bases left unmatched: 17. CDR1 is SGHNT, CDR2 YENEEA, per germline. CDR3 in DNA: TGTGCCAGCAGCTTCTCCCATTTGGGGGCGGGGGGGCCCCCAGATACGCAGTATTTT. Encoded protein: CASSFSHLGAGGPPDTQYF.

The chain couples TRBV2 to TRBJ1-1, with D possibly being TRBD1 (5 bases). The CDR3 covers 14 residues. The germline V gene encodes CDR1 SNHLY and CDR2 FYNNEI. Trimming cost V 1 base and J 5 bases, with 11 bases left between them. CDR3 sequence reads: CASSEVWTLTEAFF. The DNA for the CDR3 is TGTGCCAGCAGTGAAGTTTGGACACTTACTGAAGCTTTCTTT.

The chain has TRBV7-9 and TRBJ2-1; 8 bases agree with TRBD2. V shed 3 bases, J shed 4 bases, and the junction held 5 bases outside the gene matches. Germline V CDR1 and CDR2: SEHNR, FQNEAQ (reference sequence). The CDR3 spans 15 residues. The CDR3 DNA follows: TGTGCCAGCAGCTTGGCCAGCGGGAGATACAATGAGCAGTTCTTC. Translated, it gives CASSLASGRYNEQFF.

This clone was picked up a small number of times. The chain is built from TRBV28 and TRBJ1-6; tentatively, D is TRBD1 (6 bases). Trimming removed 7 bases at V and 7 bases at J, with 11 bases between. Germline CDR1 MDHEN, CDR2 SYDVKM. The CDR3 is 13 residues long. The CDR3 DNA reads TGTGCCAGCATTAGGGGGACCAATTCACCCCTCCACTTT. This translates into CASIRGTNSPLHF.

V and J are TRBV30 and TRBJ2-7; TRBD1 matches 7 bases. CDR3 length: 15 amino acids. Germline-derived CDR1 and CDR2 are GTSNPN and SVGIG (reference sequence). V gave up 0 bases and J gave up 0 bases; unmatched junction bases: 5. The DNA for the CDR3 is TGTGCCTGGAGTGTACCCGGGACAGCCTCCTACGAGCAGTACTTC. Translating gives CAWSVPGTASYEQYF.

The J gene is TRBJ2-7, the V gene TRBV28; the match to TRBD1 covers 8 bases. With V trimmed by 7 bases and J by 12 bases, 17 bases remained unmatched. The germline V gene encodes CDR1 MDHEN and CDR2 SYDVKM. The CDR3 is 14 residues long. The CDR3 protein is CASTIQAGQGSWYF. For the CDR3, the DNA is TGTGCCAGCACCATTCAAGCCGGACAGGGCTCTTGGTACTTC.

This clone came up a few times. The gene calls are TRBV5-1 and TRBJ1-3; D unclear. This CDR3 comprises 14 residues. V gave up 5 bases and J gave up 0 bases, with 9 bases separating them. Germline V gene data show CDR1 as SGHRS and CDR2 as YFSETQ. In DNA, the CDR3 is TGCGCCAGCAGTGCAGGTAGCTCTGGAAACACCATATATTTT. The encoded protein is CASSAGSSGNTIYF.

The chain is built from TRBV28 and TRBJ2-7; maybe TRBD1 (5 bases). V lost 5 bases and J 1 base, leaving 21 bases between the germline ends. CDR3 length equals 17 residues. The germline CDR1 and CDR2 sequences are MDHEN and SYDVKM. The CDR3 nucleotides read TGTGCCAGCAGTCGGCCTGTGGGGCGGATATTATCCTACGAGCAGTACTTC. Its protein product is CASSRPVGRILSYEQYF. Full variable domain (outside the CDR3, taken from reference TRBV28 and TRBJ2-7): DVKVTQSSRYLVKRTGEKVFLECVQDMDHENMFWYRQDPGLGLRLIYFSYDVKMKEKGDIPEGYSVSREKKERFSLILESASTNQTSMYLCASSRPVGRILSYEQYFGPGTRLTVT.

CDR3 bases: TGTGCCAGCAGCTTGGGACCGGGACAGGGAATTCAGCCCCAGCATTTT. This gives the protein CASSLGPGQGIQPQHF. This chain connects TRBV5-5 to TRBJ1-5, with TRBD1 identical over 9 bases. The CDR3 has 16 amino acids. Looked up from germline, CDR1 is SGHKS and CDR2 is YYEKEE (reference sequence). Losses at the gene ends were 0 bases for V and 6 bases for J; bases not matched to a gene: 7.

V and J are TRBV7-2 and TRBJ1-2; TRBD1 agrees at 7 bases. The CDR3 covers 14 residues. Losses at the gene ends were 4 bases for V and 1 base for J; bases not matched to a gene: 3. Germline assignment: CDR1 SGHTA and CDR2 FQGNSA. CDR3 sequence reads: CASSSTGDNYGYTF. CDR3 bases: TGTGCCAGCAGCTCTACAGGGGATAACTATGGCTACACCTTC.

This clone was seen once. Mismatch with germline at one junction end may stem from a read error. The rearrangement links TRBV7-7 to TRBJ2-3; 11 bases align to TRBD2. Per the germline V gene, CDR1 is SSHAT and CDR2 is FNYEAQ (reference sequence). The CDR3 is 16 residues long. The CDR3 is CASSLGTSGSTDTQYF. The CDR3, as DNA: TGTGCTAGCAGCTTAGGGACTAGCGGTAGCACAGATACGCAGTATTTT.

The chain uses TRBV7-2 and TRBJ2-3; the D is unclear. The ends were cut back, 3 bases at V and 6 bases at J, with 4 bases in the middle. Germline CDR1 and CDR2: SGHTA and FQGNSA. This CDR3 has 11 amino acids. CDR3 sequence (DNA): TGTGCCAGCAGCTTTAGTGATACGCAGTATTTT. Protein product: CASSFSDTQYF.

The chain combines TRBV7-2 with TRBJ1-2; tentatively, D is TRBD1 (5 bases). With 5 bases removed from V and 0 bases from J, the gap between germline ends came to 7 bases. The germline V gene has CDR1 SGHTA and CDR2 FQGNSA. CDR3 length equals 13 residues. CDR3 sequence (DNA): TGTGCCAGCAGCCAACAGGCTAACTATGGCTACACCTTC. It codes for CASSQQANYGYTF.

The rearrangement links TRBV7-6 to TRBJ1-6; D is perhaps TRBD1 (5 bases). The germline CDR1 and CDR2 sequences are SGHVS and FNYEAQ. V lost 4 bases, J lost 10 bases, and 14 bases lay in between. The CDR3 totals 14 residues. The CDR3 reads CASSSGGAWSPLHF. Written as DNA, the CDR3 is TGTGCCAGCAGCTCGGGCGGGGCTTGGTCACCCCTCCACTTT.

V usage is TRBV28 and J usage is TRBJ1-1; no clear D. V lost 3 bases, J lost 4 bases, and 9 bases lay in between. This CDR3 is built from 13 residues. Per the germline V gene, CDR1 is MDHEN and CDR2 is SYDVKM. CDR3 coding DNA: TGTGCCAGCAGTTTGGGCGTAATCACTGAAGCTTTCTTT. Its translation is CASSLGVITEAFF.

In its sample, this clone was seen a few times. The J gene is TRBJ2-2, the V gene TRBV6-4; 8 positions agree with TRBD2. With V trimmed by 8 bases and J by 4 bases, 9 bases remained unmatched. This CDR3 comprises 15 residues. Germline V gene sequence: CDR1 MRHNA, CDR2 SNTAGT. The CDR3 spells CASRSGLEVTGELFF. As DNA, the CDR3 is TGTGCCAGCCGCTCGGGACTAGAGGTCACCGGGGAGCTGTTTTTT.

This chain joins TRBV5-6 and TRBJ2-1; D is uncertain. The CDR3 is made up of 13 amino acids. Germline CDR1 and CDR2: SGHDT and YYEEEE. Trimming removed 4 bases from V and 8 bases from J, with 13 bases in between. The CDR3: CASSPRSLYEQFF. The CDR3 DNA sequence: TGTGCCAGCAGCCCCCGGAGTTTATATGAGCAGTTCTTC.

This clone was found a few times. The CDR3 loop reads CASSLALEAGFRGYTF. In DNA, the CDR3 is TGTGCCAGCAGCTTAGCCCTGGAGGCCGGGTTTAGGGGCTACACCTTC. V is TRBV7-9 and J is TRBJ1-2; no clear D. Germline V gives CDR1 SEHNR, CDR2 FQNEAQ (reference sequence). This CDR3 is 16 amino acids long. V lost 0 bases, J lost 8 bases, and 19 bases lay in between.